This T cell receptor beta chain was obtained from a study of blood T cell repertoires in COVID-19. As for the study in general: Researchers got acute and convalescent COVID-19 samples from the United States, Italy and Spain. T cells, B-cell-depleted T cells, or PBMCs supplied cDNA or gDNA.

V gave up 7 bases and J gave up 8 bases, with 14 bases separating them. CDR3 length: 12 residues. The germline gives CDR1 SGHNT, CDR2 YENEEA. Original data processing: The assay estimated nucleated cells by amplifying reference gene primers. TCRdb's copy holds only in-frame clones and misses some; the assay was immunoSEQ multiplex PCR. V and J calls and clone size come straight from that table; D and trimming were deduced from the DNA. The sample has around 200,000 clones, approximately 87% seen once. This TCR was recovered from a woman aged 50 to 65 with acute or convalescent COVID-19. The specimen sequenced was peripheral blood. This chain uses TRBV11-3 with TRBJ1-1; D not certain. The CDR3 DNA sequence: TGTGCCAGCAATCATTTCAGGTCAGAAGCTTTCTTT. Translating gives CASNHFRSEAFF.